One sample yielded the 8 T cell receptor beta chains listed below, sequenced in a study of somatic mutations in cytotoxic T cells in rheumatoid arthritis. Using immunoSEQ multiplex PCR, the repertoire was profiled, and TCRdb retains in-frame clones only, with some absent. This sample carries several thousand clones, around 60% of them seen once, and the ten largest clones take around 23%. The specimen sequenced was CD8+ T cells sorted from blood. These TCRs come from a woman aged 40 to 50 in good health.

This chain connects TRBV6-5 to TRBJ1-1; 9 bases fit TRBD1. V shed 5 bases, J shed 5 bases, and the junction held 9 bases outside the gene matches. This CDR3 is built from 15 residues. Germline CDR1 reads MNHEY; CDR2 reads SVGAGI. The CDR3 sequence: CASSPLDRGGTEAFF. The CDR3 nucleotides read TGTGCCAGCAGTCCCCTGGACAGGGGAGGAACTGAAGCTTTCTTT.

The chain recombines TRBV19 with TRBJ2-1; 8 nucleotides match TRBD1. The CDR3 is 15 residues long. Per the germline V gene, CDR1 is LNHDA and CDR2 is SQIVND (reference sequence). The trim removed 3 bases at V and 2 bases at J, leaving 3 bases unmatched. The CDR3 DNA reads TGTGCCAGTAGTATGACAGGGGACCCCTACAATGAGCAGTTCTTC. Translating it yields CASSMTGDPYNEQFF.

This chain uses TRBV2 with TRBJ2-3; D remains ambiguous. Trimming took 7 bases from V and 1 from J, leaving 12 bases between them. CDR1 and CDR2 (germline): SNHLY, FYNNEI. CDR3 size: 14 residues. The CDR3 bases are TGTGCCAGCACGGTGGGATTTCGCACAGATACGCAGTATTTT. Its protein is CASTVGFRTDTQYF.

The chain uses TRBV30 and TRBJ2-7, with D unclear. Germline loops: CDR1 GTSNPN, CDR2 SVGIG (reference sequence). The CDR3 loop spans 12 amino acids. With 8 bases removed from V and 5 bases from J, the gap between germline ends came to 16 bases. CDR3 coding DNA: TGTGCCCTGGAGCTGGTCACTGACGAGCAGTACTTC. It specifies CALELVTDEQYF.

V and J are TRBV5-6 and TRBJ1-3, with D possibly matching TRBD1 (6 bases). Germline V gene data show CDR1 as SGHDT and CDR2 as YYEEEE. This CDR3 comprises 14 residues. V shed 4 bases and J shed 4 bases, with 12 bases lying between them. CDR3 residues: CASSLQGSGNTIYF. The CDR3 nucleotides are TGTGCCAGCAGCCTACAGGGCTCAGGAAACACCATATATTTT.

This clone appeared a few times. This chain links TRBV27 with TRBJ1-2, with unresolved D. CDR1 is MNHEY and CDR2 is SMNVEV in the germline V gene (reference sequence). The CDR3 runs 15 residues. V shed 6 bases and J shed 5 bases, with 19 bases lying between them. This chain's CDR3 is CASRILPGIEYGYTF. The DNA for the CDR3 is TGTGCCAGCAGGATCCTACCCGGGATTGAATATGGCTACACCTTC.

This rearrangement joins TRBV27 to TRBJ2-1, with 11 bases lining up with TRBD2. With V trimmed by 10 bases and J by 9 bases, 11 bases remained unmatched. The CDR3 is 14 residues long. Germline V gene data show CDR1 as MNHEY and CDR2 as SMNVEV (reference sequence). The CDR3 loop is CATQLAGVAGEQFF. CDR3 nucleotides: TGTGCCACTCAACTAGCGGGAGTTGCGGGTGAGCAGTTCTTC.

This clone was seen a handful of times. Here the CDR3 DNA reads TGTGCCAGCAGCCCATCAGTAGGTACCCTAGCGGGAGTACCCAATGAGCAGTTCTTC. Translation gives CASSPSVGTLAGVPNEQFF. The chain is built from TRBV7-9 and TRBJ2-1; 10 bases are a match to TRBD2. CDR1 SEHNR and CDR2 FQNEAQ come from the germline V gene (reference sequence). J gave up 6 bases and V 5 bases, and 19 bases lay outside the gene matches. This CDR3 region has 19 residues.